These 14 T cell receptor beta chains were all obtained from the same sample, sequenced in a study of T cells after yellow fever vaccination. TCRdb analysed the 5' RACE reads with MiXCR anew, one entry per CDR3 protein. The sample has some 320,000 distinct CDR3 sequences, roughly 10% seen once. The material was CD4+ T cells sorted from PBMCs, obtained 45 days after the yellow fever booster vaccination. The source is a young man who received the YFV17D yellow fever vaccine.

The chain has TRBV7-9 and TRBJ2-3; 9 nucleotides line up with TRBD1. The CDR3 sequence is 14 residues long. CDR1 is SEHNR and CDR2 is FQNEAQ in the germline V gene (reference sequence). V lost 5 bases and J lost 6; bases outside the gene matches: 6. This chain's CDR3 is CASSKGQGMDTQYF. CDR3 coding DNA: TGTGCCAGCAGCAAGGGACAGGGTATGGATACGCAGTATTTT.

J is TRBJ1-2 and V is TRBV3-1, with D possibly TRBD1 on 5 matching bases. The length of the CDR3 is 16 residues. V shed 1 base and J shed 1 base, with 13 bases lying between them. Looked up from germline, CDR1 is LGHDT and CDR2 is YNNKEL (reference sequence). CDR3 region: CASSQAGTAINYGYTF. The CDR3 DNA follows: TGTGCCAGCAGCCAAGCCGGGACGGCGATTAACTATGGCTACACCTTC. Looking up the rest from reference TRBV3-1 and TRBJ1-2 gives the full variable domain: DTAVSQTPKYLVTQMGNDKSIKCEQNLGHDTMYWYKQDSKKFLKIMFSYNNKELIINETVPNRFSPKSPDKAHLNLHINSLELGDSAVYFCASSQAGTAINYGYTFGSGTRLTVV.

This clonotype was seen a handful of times. V is TRBV21-1 and J is TRBJ2-5; no check of the table's D call, TRBD1, against the DNA was made. TRBV21-1 is recorded as a pseudogene. This CDR3 is built from 16 residues. The CDR3 coding sequence is TGTGCCAGCAGCAAAGCGGGGTTGTGGGGGACAGAGACCCAGTACTTC. As protein: CASSKAGLWGTETQYF.

The CDR3 region has the DNA TGCGCCAGCAGCCAAGGGGCCACGCTAGCCAAAAACATTCAGTACTTC. Its translation: CASSQGATLAKNIQYF. This chain uses TRBV4-1 with TRBJ2-4; no reliable D call. The CDR3 length is 16 residues. Germline CDR1 and CDR2: MGHRA and YSYEKL. The germline V and J ends were trimmed by 1 base and 0 bases, with 10 bases remaining between them.

This chain uses TRBV7-9 with TRBJ2-7; 7 nucleotides line up with TRBD1. The CDR3 is 12 amino acids. In germline, CDR1 is SEHNR, CDR2 FQNEAQ (reference sequence). The ends lost 5 bases at V and 7 bases at J; junction bases unmatched: 5. CDR3: CASSTTGAEQYV. CDR3 DNA: TGTGCCAGCAGCACCACAGGGGCTGAGCAGTACGTC.

The rearrangement uses TRBV27 and TRBJ2-2, with no clear D. This CDR3 spans 13 amino acids. Germline V gene lookup returns CDR1 MNHEY and CDR2 SMNVEV (reference sequence). V lost 3 bases and J 7 bases, leaving 9 bases between the germline ends. The CDR3 loop is CASSFKMFGELFF. The DNA of the CDR3 is TGTGCCAGCAGTTTCAAGATGTTCGGGGAGCTGTTTTTT.

In its sample, this clonotype was seen a few times. J is TRBJ1-5 and V is TRBV5-8; 10 bases map to TRBD1. Germline lookup yields CDR1 SGHTS and CDR2 YDEGEE. The CDR3 covers 18 residues. The V segment lost 2 bases and the J segment 0 bases; nucleotides outside the gene matches: 8. In DNA, the CDR3 is TGTGCCAGCAGCTTCTCGGGACAGGGGAAATATAGCAATCAGCCCCAGCATTTT. Amino acid sequence: CASSFSGQGKYSNQPQHF.

This chain links TRBV6-4 with TRBJ2-3; 12 bases agree with TRBD2. The CDR3 contains 18 residues. V lost 6 bases and J lost 4; bases outside the gene matches: 14. Germline V lookup: CDR1 MRHNA, CDR2 SNTAGT. DNA for the CDR3: TGTGCCAGCAGCCGTCCTAGCGGGGGGGTTCCCCAGTCAGATACGCAGTATTTT. Its translation is CASSRPSGGVPQSDTQYF.

V usage is TRBV5-1 and J usage is TRBJ1-5; D perhaps matches TRBD1 (5 bases). CDR1 and CDR2 (germline): SGHRS, YFSETQ. Trimming cost V 0 bases and J 8 bases, with 15 bases left between them. The CDR3 has 15 residues. This chain's CDR3 is CASSLEGQGGEPQHF. The DNA of the CDR3 is TGCGCCAGCAGCTTGGAAGGCCAGGGCGGGGAGCCCCAGCATTTT.

The DNA for the CDR3 is TGTGCTAGTGGTTTCAGCATCGGGGGGGCCGGGGTTGATACGCAGTATTTT. Its translation is CASGFSIGGAGVDTQYF. The chain joins TRBV12-5 to TRBJ2-3; 8 bases align to TRBD2. Germline CDR1 LGHNT, CDR2 FRNRAP. The J segment lost 6 bases and the V segment lost 3 bases, leaving 14 bases of the junction unmatched. CDR3 size: 17 residues.

This clonotype was picked up a small number of times. J is TRBJ2-5 and V is TRBV7-3; perhaps TRBD1 as D (6 bases). V lost 4 bases, J lost 5 bases, and 11 bases lay in between. The CDR3 length is 13 residues. Germline V gene lookup returns CDR1 SGHTA and CDR2 FQGTGA. The CDR3 DNA follows: TGTGCCAGCAGCTCAGGGGCCCGGGAGACCCAGTACTTC. Protein sequence: CASSSGARETQYF.

This clonotype occurred many times. The genes are TRBV3-1 and TRBJ2-1; D may be TRBD2 (6 bases). This CDR3 region has 18 residues. V shed 0 bases and J shed 0 bases, with 15 bases lying between them. Germline loops: CDR1 LGHDT, CDR2 YNNKEL (reference sequence). CDR3 nucleotides: TGTGCCAGCAGCCAAGACTGGTCGGGGGATTTCTCCTACAATGAGCAGTTCTTC. Amino acid sequence: CASSQDWSGDFSYNEQFF.

This chain connects TRBV7-2 to TRBJ1-1; unclear D gene. The CDR3 is 13 amino acids. The ends were cut back, 5 bases at V and 1 base at J, with 8 bases in the middle. Germline-derived CDR1 and CDR2 are SGHTA and FQGNSA. Written as DNA, the CDR3 is TGTGCCAGCAGCCAGCACCCGAACACTGAAGCTTTCTTT. This sequence encodes CASSQHPNTEAFF.

This clonotype was seen more than once but under ten times. The chain has TRBV10-1 and TRBJ2-5; tentatively, D is TRBD1 or TRBD2 (5 bases each). Trimming took 2 bases from V and 5 from J, leaving 9 bases between them. CDR3 length: 13 amino acids. Germline CDR1 reads WNHNN; CDR2 reads SYGVQD (reference sequence). The CDR3 is CASSEGDVETQYF. The CDR3 DNA follows: TGCGCCAGCAGTGAGGGGGACGTGGAGACCCAGTACTTC.